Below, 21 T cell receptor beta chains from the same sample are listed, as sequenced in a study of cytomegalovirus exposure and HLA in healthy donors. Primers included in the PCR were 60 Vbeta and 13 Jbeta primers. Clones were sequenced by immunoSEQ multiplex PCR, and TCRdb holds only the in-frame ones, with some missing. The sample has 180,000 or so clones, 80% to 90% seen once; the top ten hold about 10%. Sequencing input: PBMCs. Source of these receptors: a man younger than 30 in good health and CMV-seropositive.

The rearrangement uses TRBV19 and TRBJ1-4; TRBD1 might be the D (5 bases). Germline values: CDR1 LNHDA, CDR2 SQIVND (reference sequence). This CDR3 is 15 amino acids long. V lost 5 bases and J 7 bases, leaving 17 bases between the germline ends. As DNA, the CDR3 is TGTGCCAGTAGTCTGCGACAGAACCCTCCTGAAAAACTGTTTTTT. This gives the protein CASSLRQNPPEKLFF.

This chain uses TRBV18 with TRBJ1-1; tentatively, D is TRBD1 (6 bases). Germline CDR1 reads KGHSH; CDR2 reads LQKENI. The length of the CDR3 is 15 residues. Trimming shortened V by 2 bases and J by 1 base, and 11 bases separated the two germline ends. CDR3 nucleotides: TGTGCCAGCTCACCATTACAGGGCAAGAACACTGAAGCTTTCTTT. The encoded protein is CASSPLQGKNTEAFF.

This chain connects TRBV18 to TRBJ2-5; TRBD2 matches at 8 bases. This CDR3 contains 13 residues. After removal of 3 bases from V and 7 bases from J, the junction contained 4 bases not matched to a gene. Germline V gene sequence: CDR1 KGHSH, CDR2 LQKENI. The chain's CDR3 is CASSPTLAGTQYF. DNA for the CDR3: TGTGCCAGCTCACCGACGCTAGCGGGGACCCAGTACTTC. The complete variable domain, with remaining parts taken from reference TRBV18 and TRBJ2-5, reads NAGVMQNPRHLVRRRGQEARLRCSPMKGHSHVYWYRQLPEEGLKFMVYLQKENIIDESGMPKERFSAEFPKEGPSILRIQQVVRGDSAAYFCASSPTLAGTQYFGPGTRLLVL.

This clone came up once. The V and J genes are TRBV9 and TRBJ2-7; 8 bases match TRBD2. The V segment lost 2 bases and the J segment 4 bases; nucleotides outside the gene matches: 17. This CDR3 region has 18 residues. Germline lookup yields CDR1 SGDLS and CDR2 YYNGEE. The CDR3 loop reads CASSVPGLGTSPFYEQYF. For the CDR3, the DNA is TGTGCCAGCAGCGTTCCGGGACTAGGTACCTCACCATTTTACGAGCAGTACTTC.

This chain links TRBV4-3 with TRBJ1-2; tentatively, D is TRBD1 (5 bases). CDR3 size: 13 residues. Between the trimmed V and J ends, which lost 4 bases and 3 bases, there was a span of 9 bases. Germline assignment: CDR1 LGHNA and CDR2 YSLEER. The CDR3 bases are TGCGCCAGCAGCCCCCGGGGGGACTATGGCTACACCTTC. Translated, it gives CASSPRGDYGYTF.

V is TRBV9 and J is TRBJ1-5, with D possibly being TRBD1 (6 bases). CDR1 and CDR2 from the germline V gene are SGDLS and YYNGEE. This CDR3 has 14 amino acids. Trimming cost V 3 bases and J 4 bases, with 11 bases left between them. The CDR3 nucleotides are TGTGCCAGCAGCGCACAGGGTTTTAATCAGCCCCAGCATTTT. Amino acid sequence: CASSAQGFNQPQHF. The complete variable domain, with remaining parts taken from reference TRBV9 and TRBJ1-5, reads DSGVTQTPKHLITATGQRVTLRCSPRSGDLSVYWYQQSLDQGLQFLIQYYNGEERAKGNILERFSAQQFPDLHSELNLSSLELGDSALYFCASSAQGFNQPQHFGDGTRLSIL.

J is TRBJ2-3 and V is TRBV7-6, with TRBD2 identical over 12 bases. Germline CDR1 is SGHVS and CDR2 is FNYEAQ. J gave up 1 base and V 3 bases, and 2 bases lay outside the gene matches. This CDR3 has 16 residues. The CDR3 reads CASSFRLAGGTDTQYF. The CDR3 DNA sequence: TGTGCCAGCAGCTTCCGACTAGCGGGGGGCACAGATACGCAGTATTTT.

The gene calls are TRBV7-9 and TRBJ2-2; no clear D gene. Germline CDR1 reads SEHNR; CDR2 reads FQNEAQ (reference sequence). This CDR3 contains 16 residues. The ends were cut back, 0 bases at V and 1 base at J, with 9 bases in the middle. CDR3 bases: TGTGCCAGCAGCTTAGCGTCAGGATTGAACACCGGGGAGCTGTTTTTT. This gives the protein CASSLASGLNTGELFF.

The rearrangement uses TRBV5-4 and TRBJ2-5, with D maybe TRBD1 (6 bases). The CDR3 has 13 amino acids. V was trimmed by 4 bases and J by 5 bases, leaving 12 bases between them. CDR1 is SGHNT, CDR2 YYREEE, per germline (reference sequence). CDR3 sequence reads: CASSPPRGETQYF. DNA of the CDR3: TGTGCCAGCAGCCCCCCGAGGGGGGAGACCCAGTACTTC.

The chain's CDR3 is CSARSYGNYGYTF. The CDR3 bases are TGCAGCGCCCGATCGTACGGTAACTATGGCTACACCTTC. The chain couples TRBV29-1 to TRBJ1-2; no firm D call. Germline V gives CDR1 SQVTM, CDR2 ANQGSEA. V lost 7 bases and J 1 base, leaving 13 bases between the germline ends. This CDR3 spans 13 amino acids. Based on the CDR3 plus reference TRBV29-1 and TRBJ1-2, the full variable domain is SAVISQKPSRDICQRGTSLTIQCQVDSQVTMMFWYRQQPGQSLTLIATANQGSEATYESGFVIDKFPISRPNLTFSTLTVSNMSPEDSSIYLCSARSYGNYGYTFGSGTRLTVV.

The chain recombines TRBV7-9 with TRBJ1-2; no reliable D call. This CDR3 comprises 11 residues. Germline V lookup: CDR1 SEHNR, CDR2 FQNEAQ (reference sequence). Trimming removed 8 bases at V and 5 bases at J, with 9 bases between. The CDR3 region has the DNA TGTGCCAGCCGGGATCGTTATGGCTACACCTTC. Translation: CASRDRYGYTF.

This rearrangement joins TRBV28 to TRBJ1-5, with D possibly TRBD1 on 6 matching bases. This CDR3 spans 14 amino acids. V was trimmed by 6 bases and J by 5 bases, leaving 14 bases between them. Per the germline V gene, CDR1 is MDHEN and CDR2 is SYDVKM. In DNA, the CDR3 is TGTGCCAGCAGAGGGGCGGGGGCGCATCAGCCCCAGCATTTT. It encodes CASRGAGAHQPQHF.

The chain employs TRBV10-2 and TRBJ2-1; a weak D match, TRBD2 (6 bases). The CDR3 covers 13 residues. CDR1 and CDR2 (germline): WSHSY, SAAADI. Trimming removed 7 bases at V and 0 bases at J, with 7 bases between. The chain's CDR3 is CASTRGSYNEQFF. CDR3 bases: TGCGCCAGCACGCGGGGCTCCTACAATGAGCAGTTCTTC.

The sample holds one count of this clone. For the CDR3, the DNA is TGTGCCAGCAGTTCATACAGGGACAGCAATCAGCCCCAGCATTTT. Protein product: CASSSYRDSNQPQHF. The rearrangement joins TRBV27 to TRBJ1-5; possible D gene TRBD1, 6 bases. From germline, CDR1 is MNHEY and CDR2 SMNVEV (reference sequence). The CDR3 spans 15 residues. V lost 4 bases, J lost 1 base, and 11 bases lay in between.

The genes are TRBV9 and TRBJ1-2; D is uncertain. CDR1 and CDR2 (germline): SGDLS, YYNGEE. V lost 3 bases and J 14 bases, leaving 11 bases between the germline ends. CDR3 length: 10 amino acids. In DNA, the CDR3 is TGTGCCAGCAGCGGTCCGAGAATAACCTTC. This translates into CASSGPRITF.

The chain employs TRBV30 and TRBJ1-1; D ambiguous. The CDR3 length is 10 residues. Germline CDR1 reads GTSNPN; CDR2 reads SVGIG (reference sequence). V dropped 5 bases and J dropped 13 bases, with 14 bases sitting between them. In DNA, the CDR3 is TGTGCCTGGGGTAGTTTATCGCTTTTCTTT. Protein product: CAWGSLSLFF.

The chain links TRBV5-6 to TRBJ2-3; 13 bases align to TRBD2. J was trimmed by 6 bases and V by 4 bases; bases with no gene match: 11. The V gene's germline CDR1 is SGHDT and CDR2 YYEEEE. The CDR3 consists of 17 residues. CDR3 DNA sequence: TGTGCCAGCAGCCGCGGACTAGCGGGGGCCTTCACGGATACGCAGTATTTT. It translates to CASSRGLAGAFTDTQYF.

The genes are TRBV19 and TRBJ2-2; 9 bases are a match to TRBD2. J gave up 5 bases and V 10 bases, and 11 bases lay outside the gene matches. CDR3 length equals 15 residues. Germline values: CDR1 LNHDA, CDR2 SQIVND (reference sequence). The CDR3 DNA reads TGTGCCACCCCCCAAGCGGGGGGCCTAACCGGGGAGCTGTTTTTT. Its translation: CATPQAGGLTGELFF.

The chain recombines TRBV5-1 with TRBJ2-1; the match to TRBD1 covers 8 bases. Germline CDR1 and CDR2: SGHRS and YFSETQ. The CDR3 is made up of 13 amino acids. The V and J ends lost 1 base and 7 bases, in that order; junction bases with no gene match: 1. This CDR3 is CASSLTGGNEQFF. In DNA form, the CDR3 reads TGCGCCAGCAGCTTGACAGGGGGAAATGAGCAGTTCTTC.

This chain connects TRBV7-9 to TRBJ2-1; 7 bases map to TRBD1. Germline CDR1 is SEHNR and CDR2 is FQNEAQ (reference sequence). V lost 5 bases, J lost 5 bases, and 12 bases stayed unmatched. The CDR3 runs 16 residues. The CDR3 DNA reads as TGTGCCAGCAGCCCCGGAGACAGGGCCGCTCACAATGAGCAGTTCTTC. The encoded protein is CASSPGDRAAHNEQFF.

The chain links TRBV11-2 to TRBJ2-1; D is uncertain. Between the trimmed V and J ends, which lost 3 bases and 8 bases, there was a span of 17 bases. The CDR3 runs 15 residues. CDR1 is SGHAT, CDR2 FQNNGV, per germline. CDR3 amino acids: CASSFVRLALDEQFF. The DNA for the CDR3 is TGTGCCAGCAGCTTTGTCAGGCTGGCTTTGGATGAGCAGTTCTTC.